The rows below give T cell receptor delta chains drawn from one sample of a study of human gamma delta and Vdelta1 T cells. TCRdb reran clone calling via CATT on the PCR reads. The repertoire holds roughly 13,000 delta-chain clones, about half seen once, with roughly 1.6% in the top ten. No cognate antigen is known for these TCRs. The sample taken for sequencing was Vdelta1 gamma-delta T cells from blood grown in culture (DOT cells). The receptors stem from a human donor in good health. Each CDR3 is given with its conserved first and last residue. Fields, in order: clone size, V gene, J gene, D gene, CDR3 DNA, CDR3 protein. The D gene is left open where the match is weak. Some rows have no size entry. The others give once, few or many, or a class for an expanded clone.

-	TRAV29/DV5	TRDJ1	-	TGCAGTGTACTTCTGGGTTACACCGATAAACTCATCTTT	CSVLLGYTDKLIF
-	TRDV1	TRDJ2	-	TGTGCTCTTGGGGACTTGGCCGGTGGCTCCTTGGGGGGCTTCCGGCTCAATCGTCACAGCTCCTTGACAGCACAACTCTTCTTT	CALGDLAGGSLGGFRLNRHSSLTAQLFF
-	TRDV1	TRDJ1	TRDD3	TGTGCTCTTGGGGAACTACCCCTACCCACTGGGGGATACGCTCTCAGTACCGATAAACTCATCTTT	CALGELPLPTGGYALSTDKLIF
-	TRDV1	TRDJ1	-	TGTGCTCTTGGGGATACCTTTGACCTTTCCTACTCCTGGGGGACGCCGATGTACACCGATAAACTCATCTTT	CALGDTFDLSYSWGTPMYTDKLIF
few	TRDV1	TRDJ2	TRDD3	TGTGCTCTTGGGGATCGAGCAGATACGCGGGGGATAAACGTTCTGACAGCACAACTCTTCTTT	CALGDRADTRGINVLTAQLFF
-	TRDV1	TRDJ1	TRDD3	TGTGCTCTTGGGGAACGGGCCAACCCTTTACTGGGGGAAAACACCGATAAACTCATCTTT	CALGERANPLLGENTDKLIF
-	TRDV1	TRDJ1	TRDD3	TGTGCTCTTGGGGAACTCAACGATGGGGTACTGGGGGATACTTCGTGCAATGGGGCCGATAAACTCATCTTT	CALGELNDGVLGDTSCNGADKLIF
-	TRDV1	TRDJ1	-	TGTGCTCTTGGGACCCCCCGGCCTTCCTTCACTTGGGGGGATCTCAGACCCGATAAACTCATCTTT	CALGTPRPSFTWGDLRPDKLIF
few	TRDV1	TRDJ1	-	TGTGCTCTTGGGGAACTGTCGGACGCTAGCTGGGGTCTATACACCGATAAACTCATCTTT	CALGELSDASWGLYTDKLIF
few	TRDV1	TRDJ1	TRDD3	TGTGCTCTTGGGGAACGTCCCCACGCGGCTAAATCCTACTGGGGGCCTATGGGACTCATCTTT	CALGERPHAAKSYWGPMGLIF